The rows below give T cell receptor beta chains drawn from one sample of a study of vaccination and CD4 T cells after COVID-19. In TCRdb, the PCR reads were re-called with MiXCR into one record per CDR3 protein. Of tens of thousands of distinct CDR3 sequences detected, about 32% appear once; the ten largest clones hold 8.6%. These receptors' targets are unknown. This material consisted of CD4+ T cells from blood, cultured in vitro, taken about 7 months after SARS-CoV-2 vaccination. Receptor source: a human donor who had recovered from COVID-19. CDR3s include the opening cysteine and the closing phenylalanine or tryptophan. The D gene is left open where the match is weak. Clone size appears in some rows only: once, few, many, or a class for an expanded clone.

V gene	clone size	J gene	CDR3 length	D gene	CDR3 protein	CDR3 DNA
TRBV20-1	NA	TRBJ2-1	15	NA	CSIAGTDKQYNEQFF	TGCAGCATTGCCGGGACGGACAAACAATACAATGAGCAGTTCTTC
TRBV27	few	TRBJ2-7	15	TRBD1	CASSRTGYTSYEQYF	TGTGCCAGCAGTAGGACAGGGTATACCTCCTACGAGCAGTACTTC
TRBV20-1	few	TRBJ2-5	15	TRBD2	CSARDPAGRGETQYF	TGCAGTGCTAGAGATCCGGCAGGGCGGGGGGAGACCCAGTACTTC
TRBV18	NA	TRBJ1-1	15	NA	CASSPPSRGGTEAFF	TGTGCCAGCTCACCACCGTCCAGGGGAGGCACTGAAGCTTTCTTT
TRBV24-1	medium-sized	TRBJ2-5	16	TRBD2	CATSDSGTSGSQAQYF	TGTGCCACCAGTGATTCCGGGACTAGCGGGTCCCAAGCCCAGTACTTC
TRBV28	NA	TRBJ1-5	12	NA	CASTDSNQPQHF	TGTGCCAGCACCGATAGCAATCAGCCCCAGCATTTT
TRBV6-5	few	TRBJ1-6	15	NA	CASSYSLQGNSPLHF	TGTGCCAGCAGTTACTCGTTACAGGGAAATTCACCCCTCCACTTT
TRBV2	NA	TRBJ1-1	12	NA	CASTDSPIEAFF	TGTGCCAGCACCGACAGTCCCATTGAAGCTTTCTTT
TRBV29-1	NA	TRBJ1-2	12	TRBD1	CSGQGANYGYTF	TGCAGCGGACAGGGGGCAAACTATGGCTACACCTTC
TRBV20-1	NA	TRBJ2-7	17	TRBD2	CSARPLTGGLAGYEQYF	TGCAGTGCTAGACCGCTCACGGGGGGACTAGCGGGATACGAGCAGTACTTC